This T cell receptor (beta chain) appears in the sequencing data of a study of T cell changes during pregnancy in multiple sclerosis. Some clones are missing from TCRdb's copy, which holds only in-frame ones; the method was immunoSEQ multiplex PCR. The sample includes around 56,000 clones, roughly 94% of them seen just once. The clonotype originates from a female donor with multiple sclerosis, enrolled in a pregnancy study. Material: CD8+ T cells from peripheral blood mononuclear cells, obtained after pregnancy.

CDR3 DNA: TGCAGCGTTCGACAGGAGTCCTACGAGCAGTACTTC. This codes for CSVRQESYEQYF. The chain uses TRBV29-1 and TRBJ2-7; D possibly corresponds to TRBD1 (6 bases). Germline assignment: CDR1 SQVTM and CDR2 ANQGSEA. V was pared by 5 bases and J by 1 base, with 9 bases between. The CDR3 loop spans 12 amino acids.